The 19 T cell receptor beta chains below were found in one sample sequenced in a study of T cell responses to AZD1222 COVID-19 vaccine. Produced via immunoSEQ multiplex PCR; TCRdb's table is partial and in-frame only. This table has roughly 120,000 clones, about 85% appearing once. The material sequenced was peripheral blood, taken on day 0 of AZD1222 vaccination. These receptors all stem from an adult in good health.

The chain links TRBV5-1 to TRBJ2-5; 10 bases fit TRBD2. Germline loops: CDR1 SGHRS, CDR2 YFSETQ. This CDR3 contains 16 residues. J gave up 4 bases and V 5 bases, and 11 bases lay outside the gene matches. As DNA, the CDR3 is TGCGCCAGCAGTTACTCCGGGACTAGCGTAACAGAGACCCAGTACTTC. Translated, it gives CASSYSGTSVTETQYF.

The CDR3 spells CASSLARDRGPGNTIYF. The CDR3 DNA reads TGTGCCAGCAGCTTGGCCAGGGACAGGGGGCCTGGAAACACCATATATTTT. The chain combines TRBV5-4 with TRBJ1-3, with 12 bases lining up with TRBD1. The CDR3 length is 17 residues. The trim removed 0 bases at V and 2 bases at J, leaving 3 bases unmatched. CDR1 and CDR2 from the germline V gene are SGHNT and YYREEE (reference sequence).

This clone was recorded only once. CDR3 amino acids: CATSRIRDSNQPQHF. CDR3 nucleotide sequence: TGTGCCACCAGCAGAATCAGGGATAGCAATCAGCCCCAGCATTTT. The chain carries TRBV15 and TRBJ1-5, with a possible D match to TRBD1 (5 bases). With 2 bases removed from V and 0 bases from J, the gap between germline ends came to 8 bases. This CDR3 comprises 15 residues. Germline V gene lookup returns CDR1 LNHNV and CDR2 YYDKDF (reference sequence). The full variable domain, completed using reference TRBV15 and TRBJ1-5, is DAMVIQNPRYQVTQFGKPVTLSCSQTLNHNVMYWYQQKSSQAPKLLFHYYDKDFNNEADTPDNFQSRRPNTSFCFLDIRSPGLGDTAMYLCATSRIRDSNQPQHFGDGTRLSIL.

This chain joins TRBV24-1 and TRBJ2-7, with D perhaps TRBD1 (6 bases). Trimming removed 5 bases from V and 0 bases from J, with 13 bases in between. The CDR3 totals 15 residues. CDR1 and CDR2 from the germline V gene are KGHDR and SFDVKD. Here the CDR3 DNA reads TGTGCCACCAGTGCGGCAGGGGCGAGCTCCTACGAGCAGTACTTC. Translation gives CATSAAGASSYEQYF.

The V gene is TRBV13, the J gene TRBJ2-4, with D possibly matching TRBD1 (6 bases). The CDR3 spans 17 residues. V dropped 2 bases and J dropped 5 bases, with 19 bases sitting between them. Germline V gene sequence: CDR1 PRHDT, CDR2 FYEKMQ (reference sequence). The CDR3 DNA follows: TGTGCCAGCAGCTTAAACCTTGGGCAGGGGAAGCAAAACATTCAGTACTTC. As protein: CASSLNLGQGKQNIQYF.

This chain connects TRBV2 to TRBJ2-7; 12 bases are shared with TRBD2. Germline V gene sequence: CDR1 SNHLY, CDR2 FYNNEI. V lost 8 bases, J lost 6 bases, and 20 bases stayed unmatched. The CDR3 sequence is 18 residues long. The CDR3 is CASQRGLAGGIRPPEQYF. CDR3 in DNA: TGTGCCAGCCAAAGAGGGCTAGCGGGAGGGATCCGCCCGCCCGAGCAGTACTTC.

This chain connects TRBV6-5 to TRBJ2-2; 8 bases fit TRBD2. The CDR3 has 14 amino acids. The germline V gene encodes CDR1 MNHEY and CDR2 SVGAGI. The J segment lost 9 bases and the V segment lost 8 bases, leaving 11 bases of the junction unmatched. The CDR3 protein is CASAPGLEIRELFF. The CDR3 region has the DNA TGTGCCAGCGCGCCGGGACTAGAGATCCGGGAGCTGTTTTTT.

The gene calls are TRBV5-4 and TRBJ2-7, with 9 bases identical to TRBD1. CDR1 and CDR2 from the germline V gene are SGHNT and YYREEE (reference sequence). The J segment lost 4 bases and the V segment lost 4 bases, leaving 12 bases of the junction unmatched. The CDR3 loop spans 16 amino acids. CDR3 in DNA: TGTGCCAGCAGCCCAGTCACCGGGACAGGGACGTACGAGCAGTACTTC. Translation gives CASSPVTGTGTYEQYF.

Here the CDR3 reads CASSSDRVSGANVLTF. The CDR3 DNA sequence: TGTGCCAGCAGCTCGGACAGGGTCTCTGGGGCCAACGTCCTGACTTTC. V gene TRBV5-8 combines with J gene TRBJ2-6; 8 nucleotides align to TRBD1. Germline CDR1 and CDR2: SGHTS and YDEGEE. Unmatched junction bases numbered 2, after V lost 3 bases and J lost 0 bases. This CDR3 has 16 residues.

The gene calls are TRBV7-8 and TRBJ1-1; D unclear. This CDR3 comprises 13 residues. Germline CDR1 SGHVS, CDR2 FQNEAQ. V lost 1 base and J lost 8, with 11 bases in between. The CDR3, as DNA: TGTGCCAGCAGCTTAGAGGGCAAGACCGAAGCTTTCTTT. Protein product: CASSLEGKTEAFF. Using reference TRBV7-8 and TRBJ1-1 for the parts outside the CDR3, the full variable domain is GAGVSQSPRYKVAKRGQDVALRCDPISGHVSLFWYQQALGQGPEFLTYFQNEAQLDKSGLPSDRFFAERPEGSVSTLKIQRTQQEDSAVYLCASSLEGKTEAFFGQGTRLTVV.

V and J are TRBV27 and TRBJ2-1, with TRBD2 identical over 9 bases. Trimming took 5 bases from V and 7 from J; bases not matched to a gene: 9. CDR1 and CDR2 from the germline V gene are MNHEY and SMNVEV (reference sequence). The CDR3 runs to 15 residues. CDR3 DNA: TGTGCCAGCAGTGAAGGAAGCGGGGGGAAGAATGAGCAGTTCTTC. This encodes CASSEGSGGKNEQFF.

V is TRBV12-3 or TRBV12-4 and J is TRBJ2-2; the D gene is possibly TRBD1 (6 bases). CDR3 size: 13 residues. Trimming left V 8 bases short and J 4 bases short, with 11 bases between. CDR3 in amino acids: CASSGQLTGELFF. CDR3 DNA sequence: TGTGCCAGCTCCGGACAGCTCACCGGGGAGCTGTTTTTT.

The chain carries TRBV18 and TRBJ1-5; D unresolved. The germline gives CDR1 KGHSH, CDR2 LQKENI. The CDR3 is made up of 13 amino acids. V lost 2 bases to trimming and J lost 1 base, with 3 bases between them. CDR3 region: CASSPGSNQPQHF. CDR3 coding DNA: TGTGCCAGCTCACCAGGAAGCAATCAGCCCCAGCATTTT.

This chain uses TRBV7-2 with TRBJ1-1; no clear D. The length of the CDR3 is 12 residues. Trimming pared 4 bases from V and 11 bases from J, leaving 14 bases between. Germline CDR1 is SGHTA and CDR2 is FQGNSA. The CDR3 reads CASSWSPLSAFF. CDR3 DNA: TGTGCCAGCAGCTGGAGCCCTCTGTCGGCTTTCTTT.

The chain joins TRBV18 to TRBJ1-1; perhaps TRBD1 as D (5 bases). The CDR3 extends over 18 amino acids. With 3 bases removed from V and 4 bases from J, the gap between germline ends came to 24 bases. In germline, CDR1 is KGHSH, CDR2 LQKENI. The CDR3 DNA reads TGTGCCAGCTCACCGTCCGTTGGTGTTGTTGACAGTGGCACTGAAGCTTTCTTT. This translates into CASSPSVGVVDSGTEAFF.

The chain joins TRBV6-2 or TRBV6-3 to TRBJ2-1; D ambiguous. The length of the CDR3 is 11 residues. From germline, CDR1 is MNHEY and CDR2 SVGEGT. Trimming took 6 bases from V and 10 from J, leaving 10 bases between them. The CDR3 reads CASSPGQEQFF. DNA of the CDR3: TGTGCCAGCAGCCCCGGGCAGGAGCAGTTCTTC.

The chain couples TRBV10-3 to TRBJ2-7, with 9 bases aligning to TRBD2. CDR3 length equals 12 residues. V gave up 11 bases and J gave up 6 bases; unmatched junction bases: 8. Germline V CDR1 and CDR2: ENHRY, SYGVKD. The CDR3 sequence is CASGTSSREQYF. CDR3 nucleotides: TGTGCCTCCGGGACTAGCAGCCGCGAGCAGTACTTC.

The V call is TRBV18, the J call TRBJ2-1; TRBD2 matches at 7 bases. Germline V lookup: CDR1 KGHSH, CDR2 LQKENI. Losses at the gene ends were 1 base for V and 0 bases for J; bases not matched to a gene: 6. CDR3 length: 17 residues. In nucleotides, the CDR3 is TGTGCCAGCTCACCACGATCGGCGGGGGTCTCCTACAATGAGCAGTTCTTC. This codes for CASSPRSAGVSYNEQFF. Full variable domain (remainder filled in from reference TRBV18 and TRBJ2-1): NAGVMQNPRHLVRRRGQEARLRCSPMKGHSHVYWYRQLPEEGLKFMVYLQKENIIDESGMPKERFSAEFPKEGPSILRIQQVVRGDSAAYFCASSPRSAGVSYNEQFFGPGTRLTVL.

This chain connects TRBV30 to TRBJ2-1; D is unclear. The CDR3 consists of 11 residues. Germline lookup yields CDR1 GTSNPN and CDR2 SVGIG (reference sequence). V was shortened by 5 bases and J by 9 bases, with 11 bases between the two germline ends. The CDR3 is CAWGFSGEQFF. CDR3 nucleotide sequence: TGTGCCTGGGGTTTTAGTGGTGAGCAGTTCTTC.